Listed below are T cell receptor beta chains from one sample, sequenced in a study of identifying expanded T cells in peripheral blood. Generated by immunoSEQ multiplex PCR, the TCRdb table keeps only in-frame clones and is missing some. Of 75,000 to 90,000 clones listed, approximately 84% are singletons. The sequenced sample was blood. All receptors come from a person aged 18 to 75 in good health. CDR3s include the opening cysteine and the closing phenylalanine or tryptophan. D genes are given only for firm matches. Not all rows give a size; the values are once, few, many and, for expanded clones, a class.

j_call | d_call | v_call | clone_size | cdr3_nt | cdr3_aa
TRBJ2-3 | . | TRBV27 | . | TGTGCCAGCAGTTGGGGACCAGGGGCGGATACGCAGTATTTT | CASSWGPGADTQYF
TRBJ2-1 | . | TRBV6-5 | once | TGTGCCAGCAGTTACCGGGACTCCGATGAGCAGTTCTTC | CASSYRDSDEQFF
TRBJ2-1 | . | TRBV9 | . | TGTGCCAGCAGCGTTAGTGGTGCCCCCAATGAGCAGTTCTTC | CASSVSGAPNEQFF
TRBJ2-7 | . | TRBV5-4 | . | TGTGCCAGCAGCTTAAGACAGTCCTACGAGCAGTACTTC | CASSLRQSYEQYF
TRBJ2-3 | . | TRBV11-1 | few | TGTGCCAGCAGCTTAAACGGTCCGGGAAGCACAGATACGCAGTATTTT | CASSLNGPGSTDTQYF
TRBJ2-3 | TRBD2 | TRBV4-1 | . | TGCGCCAGCAGCCCGGGAGGCGCCCTATCCACAGATACGCAGTATTTT | CASSPGGALSTDTQYF
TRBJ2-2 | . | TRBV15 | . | TGTGCCACCAGCAGAGATCCAGTCGCCGGGGAGCTGTTTTTT | CATSRDPVAGELFF
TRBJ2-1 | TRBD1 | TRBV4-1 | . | TGCGCCAGCAGCCAAGACCGGACAGGGCAATATGAGCAGTTCTTC | CASSQDRTGQYEQFF
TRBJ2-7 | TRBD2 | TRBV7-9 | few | TGTGCCAGCAGCTTAGCCCCCCTAGCGGGAGCGGGTGAGCAGTACTTC | CASSLAPLAGAGEQYF
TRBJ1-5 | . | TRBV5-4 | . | TGTGCCACCTCGGACGGCTATAGCAATCAGCCCCAGCATTTT | CATSDGYSNQPQHF
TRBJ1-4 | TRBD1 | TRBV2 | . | TGTGCCAGCAGGAGGGACAGGGGTAATGAAAAACTGTTTTTT | CASRRDRGNEKLFF
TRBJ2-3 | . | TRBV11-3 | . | TGTGCCAGCAGTTACAGCAGGGCCCCCACAGATACGCAGTATTTT | CASSYSRAPTDTQYF
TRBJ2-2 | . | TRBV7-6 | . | TGTGCCAGCAGCTCAGTCGGGGAGCTGTTTTTT | CASSSVGELFF
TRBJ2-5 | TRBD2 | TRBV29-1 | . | TGCAGCGTTGTTGGCGGGAGGGCGGGGGAGACCCAGTACTTC | CSVVGGRAGETQYF
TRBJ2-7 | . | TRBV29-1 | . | TGCAGCGTTTTTACGACAGATACCTACGAGCAGTACTTC | CSVFTTDTYEQYF
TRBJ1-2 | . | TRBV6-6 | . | TGTGCCAGCAGTTACCCCGAGGACCCCTATGGCTACACCTTC | CASSYPEDPYGYTF
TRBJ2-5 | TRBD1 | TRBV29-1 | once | TGCAGCGCTTCCAGACAGGGGGGCGAGACCCAGTACTTC | CSASRQGGETQYF
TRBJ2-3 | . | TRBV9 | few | TGTGCCAGCAGCGTAGCGGGGGCTAGGGCAGATACGCAGTATTTT | CASSVAGARADTQYF
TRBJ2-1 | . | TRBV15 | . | TGTGCCACCAGCAGAACAGGGGGGAGAACATCGACTAGCGAGAGGTGGGATGAGCAGTTCTTC | CATSRTGGRTSTSERWDEQFF
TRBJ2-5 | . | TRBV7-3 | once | TGTGCCAGCAGGTCAGGGGCGGGGGAGACCCAGTACTTC | CASRSGAGETQYF
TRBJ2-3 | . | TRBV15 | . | TGTGCCACCAGCAGAGATCTGGCAGATACGCAGTATTTT | CATSRDLADTQYF
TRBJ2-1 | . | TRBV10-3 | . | TGTGCCATCAGTGAGGAGGGCATAGCGGTAAAAAGGGATGAGCAGTTCTTC | CAISEEGIAVKRDEQFF
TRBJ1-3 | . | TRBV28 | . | TGTGCCAGCAGTTTAAGGGGGTTAACCTCTGGAAACACCATATATTTT | CASSLRGLTSGNTIYF
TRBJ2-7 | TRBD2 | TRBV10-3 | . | TGTGCCATCAGTGAGGGGATAGCGGGAGGCTCGGGAGAGCAGTACTTC | CAISEGIAGGSGEQYF
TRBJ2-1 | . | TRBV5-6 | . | TGTGCCAGCAGCTTGGGGGGCTTCCTCATCTCCTACAATGAGCAGTTCTTC | CASSLGGFLISYNEQFF
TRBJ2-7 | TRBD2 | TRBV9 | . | TGTGCCAGCAGCGTTCTAGCGGGAGGGCCTATGGGGGAGCAGTACTTC | CASSVLAGGPMGEQYF
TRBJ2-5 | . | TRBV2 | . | TGTGCCATAGAGAGGTGGGGGGGCAAGACCCAGTACTTC | CAIERWGGKTQYF
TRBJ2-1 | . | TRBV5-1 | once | TGCGCCAGCAGCCCTTCCCCCGCGAGCTCCTACAATGAGCAGTTCTTC | CASSPSPASSYNEQFF
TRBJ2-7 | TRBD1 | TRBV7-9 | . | TGTGCCAGCAGCTTGGGACAGGAAAATGGGGAGCAGTACTTC | CASSLGQENGEQYF
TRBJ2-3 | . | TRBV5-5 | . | TGTGCCAGCAGTTCCTTAGCGACAGATACGCAGTATTTT | CASSSLATDTQYF
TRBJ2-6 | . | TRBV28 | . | TGTGCCAGCAGGTCTATTAGAGCCAACGTCCTGACTTTC | CASRSIRANVLTF
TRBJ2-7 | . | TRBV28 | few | TGTGCCAGCAGTCCCTCAGCAGGTGGTACCTACGAGCAGTACTTC | CASSPSAGGTYEQYF
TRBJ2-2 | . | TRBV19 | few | TGTGCCAGTTGTTTCAGGGGAGAGGGAACCGGGGAGCTGTTTTTT | CASCFRGEGTGELFF
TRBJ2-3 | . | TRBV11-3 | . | TGTGCCAGCAGTCCTGGCAGGGACATACAAACAGATACGCAGTATTTT | CASSPGRDIQTDTQYF
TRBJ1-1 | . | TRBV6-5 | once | TGTGCCAGCAGCTTAGACACACCGAACACTGAAGCTTTCTTT | CASSLDTPNTEAFF
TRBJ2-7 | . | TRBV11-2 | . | TGTGCCAGCAGCTTATTGTCGGGGGCCTACGAGCAGTACTTC | CASSLLSGAYEQYF
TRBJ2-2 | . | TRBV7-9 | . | TGTGCCAGCAGCCCTACCTTGGGGCAGGGGTCGTCGACCGGGGAGCTGTTTTTT | CASSPTLGQGSSTGELFF
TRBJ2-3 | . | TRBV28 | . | TGTGCCAGCAGTTTACTCCAGTCAGATACGCAGTATTTT | CASSLLQSDTQYF
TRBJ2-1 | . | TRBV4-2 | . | TGTGCCAGCAGCCAAGTTCTAGCAGGCTCCTACAATGAGCAGTTCTTC | CASSQVLAGSYNEQFF
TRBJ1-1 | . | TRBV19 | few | TGTGCCAGTAGTATGGGGGGGGACACACTAAAGAGTATCTTT | CASSMGGDTLKSIF
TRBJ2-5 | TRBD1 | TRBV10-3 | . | TGTGCCATCAGTGAGGCAGGGGGCGGAGAGACCCAGTACTTC | CAISEAGGGETQYF
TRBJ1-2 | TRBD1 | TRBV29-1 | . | TGCAGCGCTGAAGTAGGACAGGGGGCTTACTATGGCTACACCTTC | CSAEVGQGAYYGYTF
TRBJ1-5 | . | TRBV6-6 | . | TGTGCCAGCACCGAGCATAGCAATCAGCCCCAGCATTTT | CASTEHSNQPQHF
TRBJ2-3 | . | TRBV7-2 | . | TGTGCCAGCAGTTTCGGTATCACAGATACGCAGTATTTT | CASSFGITDTQYF